This T cell receptor (beta chain) was found in a study of shared clonotypes between healthy human individuals. Sequencing used immunoSEQ multiplex PCR; TCRdb keeps in-frame clones, though not all of them. The table lists 2 million to 2.5 million clones, just under 95% of them singletons. Details on this clone: Its antigen is unknown.

Study-wide results and caveats: Four donors shared about 5% of their naive CD4 clonotypes.

The CDR3 covers 13 residues. Germline V gene data show CDR1 as SGHRS and CDR2 as YFSETQ. Trimming cost V 7 bases and J 3 bases; bases outside gene matches: 6. Among the donors, all were Caucasian adults who lived in Nashville, Tennessee. Splitting the CD4+ cells yielded a CD45RA+ naive subset and a CD45RA-negative memory subset. Sample: naive CD4+ T cells from PBMCs. Noted subset: CD45RA+ positively selected. This TCR came from a young man in good health. Some clones in this sample may be carry-over from other donors' samples. The gene calls are TRBV5-1 and TRBJ2-5; TRBD1 aligns across 7 bases. The CDR3 DNA reads as TGCGCCAGCGGGACCACAGGGGAAGAGACCCAGTACTTC. Its translation is CASGTTGEETQYF.